The clone carrying this T cell receptor beta chain was picked up many times. The read halts 3 residues ahead of the CDR3 end, with the missing end drawn from the germline J gene. Each donor provided roughly 4.5 to 8.5 ml of heparinized whole blood. The CDR3 is 14 amino acids. Germline assignment: CDR1 MDHEN and CDR2 SYDVKM. Sequenced by immunoSEQ multiplex PCR; TCRdb stores in-frame clones only, minus some. In total the sample includes approximately 60,000 clones, none of them seen once. The data stem from a study of T cell clonality in common variable immunodeficiency. The chain recombines TRBV28 with TRBJ2-4; 13 bases match TRBD2. The receptor comes from a person aged 18-70 years in good health. Sequences were obtained from peripheral blood mononuclear cells. The DNA read from the CDR3 is TGTGCCAGCAGTTTAGGGGGACTAGCGGGGTAT. Translating gives CASSLGGLAGY. The CDR3 in full is CASSLGGLAGYQYF.